Listed here are 25 T cell receptor beta chains from one sample, sequenced in a study of cytomegalovirus exposure and HLA in healthy donors. Both 60 Vbeta primers and 13 Jbeta primers went into the PCR. Generated by immunoSEQ multiplex PCR, the TCRdb table keeps only in-frame clones and is missing some. Among about 90,000 clones listed, 76% were seen once. The source material was PBMCs. These receptors were collected from a woman in her sixties in good health and CMV-seropositive.

This clone was observed a single time. The chain employs TRBV7-2 and TRBJ2-1, with no clear D. Per germline, CDR1 SGHTA and CDR2 FQGNSA. Trimming took off 4 bases at V and 8 bases at J, with 9 bases between the two ends. This CDR3 has 12 residues. The CDR3 loop reads CASSSPGDEQFF. The CDR3 nucleotides are TGTGCCAGCAGCTCCCCAGGTGATGAGCAGTTCTTC.

This clone turned up a few times. This chain uses TRBV7-9 with TRBJ1-3, with a weak D call TRBD1 (5 bases). CDR1 is SEHNR, CDR2 FQNEAQ, per germline (reference sequence). V lost 3 bases to trimming and J lost 1 base, with 7 bases between them. CDR3 size: 14 residues. The DNA for the CDR3 is TGTGCCAGCAGCTTTCAGGGTTCTGGAAACACCATATATTTT. Translating gives CASSFQGSGNTIYF.

The V call is TRBV5-4, the J call TRBJ2-5, with 7 bases that match TRBD2. This CDR3 region has 16 residues. Germline-derived CDR1 and CDR2 are SGHNT and YYREEE (reference sequence). The V segment lost 4 bases and the J segment 0 bases; nucleotides outside the gene matches: 9. CDR3: CASSPRSSGYQETQYF. The CDR3 region has the DNA TGTGCCAGCAGCCCCCGGAGTAGCGGGTACCAAGAGACCCAGTACTTC.

J is TRBJ2-7 and V is TRBV5-4; TRBD1 matches at 7 bases. Germline CDR1 reads SGHNT; CDR2 reads YYREEE (reference sequence). This CDR3 has 14 residues. V shed 2 bases and J 3 bases; nucleotides not matched to a gene: 5. The DNA for the CDR3 is TGTGCCAGCAGCTTTTTTGGACAGGACTACGAGCAGTACTTC. Amino acid sequence: CASSFFGQDYEQYF.

This clone was detected only a few times. The rearrangement joins TRBV6-6 to TRBJ1-1, with TRBD1 matching 9 bases. The CDR3 is made up of 14 amino acids. The V gene's germline CDR1 is MNHNY and CDR2 SVGAGI (reference sequence). V trimming: 6 bases; J trimming: 4 bases; junction bases outside the gene matches: 6. The CDR3 protein is CASRRDRVSTEAFF. CDR3 nucleotide sequence: TGTGCCAGCAGGAGGGACAGGGTGTCCACTGAAGCTTTCTTT.

This chain connects TRBV6-5 to TRBJ1-1; 10 nucleotides line up with TRBD1. Germline trimming cut 7 bases from V and 10 bases from J; bases unmatched to any gene: 9. Germline V gives CDR1 MNHEY, CDR2 SVGAGI. This CDR3 has 13 amino acids. The CDR3 loop reads CASNPPGTGAAFF. CDR3 nucleotides: TGTGCCAGCAACCCACCCGGGACAGGGGCAGCTTTCTTT.

CDR3 residues: CAIRDRTGSGELFF. As DNA, the CDR3 is TGTGCCATCAGGGATAGGACTGGTTCCGGGGAGCTGTTTTTT. The chain has TRBV10-3 and TRBJ2-2, with D perhaps matching TRBD2 (5 bases). Trimming took off 6 bases at V and 6 bases at J, with 14 bases between the two ends. The CDR3 spans 14 residues. Germline V gene sequence: CDR1 ENHRY, CDR2 SYGVKD.

The chain couples TRBV14 to TRBJ1-1; D may be TRBD1 (6 bases). The CDR3 loop spans 13 amino acids. V dropped 1 base and J dropped 8 bases, with 11 bases sitting between them. Germline assignment: CDR1 SGHDN and CDR2 FVKESK. CDR3 DNA sequence: TGTGCCAGCAGCCAAGTCGTAACAGGGGAAGCTTTCTTT. Its translation is CASSQVVTGEAFF.

This chain connects TRBV19 to TRBJ2-1, with TRBD2 matching over 9 bases. J gave up 0 bases and V 5 bases, and 5 bases lay outside the gene matches. CDR1 is LNHDA, CDR2 SQIVND, per germline (reference sequence). The CDR3 runs to 16 residues. The CDR3 is CASSVSGSSSYNEQFF. In DNA form, the CDR3 reads TGTGCCAGTAGTGTTAGCGGGAGTAGCTCCTACAATGAGCAGTTCTTC.

This clone occurred once. CDR3 in DNA: TGCAGCGTTGACAGGGGACTAGCGGGAGAGTCCTCCTACAATGAGCAGTTCTTC. As protein: CSVDRGLAGESSYNEQFF. The chain couples TRBV29-1 to TRBJ2-1, with 14 bases aligning to TRBD2. Germline V CDR1 and CDR2: SQVTM, ANQGSEA. The CDR3 extends over 18 amino acids. V was clipped by 3 bases and J by 0 bases; unmatched bases: 7.

V and J are TRBV2 and TRBJ2-7; perhaps TRBD1 as D (5 bases). V gave up 4 bases and J gave up 1 base, with 11 bases separating them. This CDR3 has 14 residues. Germline V gene lookup returns CDR1 SNHLY and CDR2 FYNNEI. The CDR3 region is CASSAQGPSYEQYF. For the CDR3, the DNA is TGTGCCAGCAGTGCCCAGGGCCCGTCCTACGAGCAGTACTTC.

The gene calls are TRBV7-9 and TRBJ2-5; 7 nucleotides match TRBD1. V shed 5 bases, J shed 3 bases, and the junction held 6 bases outside the gene matches. The CDR3 is 14 amino acids. Germline V lookup: CDR1 SEHNR, CDR2 FQNEAQ (reference sequence). Here the CDR3 reads CASSRTTGKETQYF. In DNA, the CDR3 is TGTGCCAGCAGCAGGACGACAGGGAAAGAGACCCAGTACTTC. The variable domain in full, completed from reference TRBV7-9 and TRBJ2-5, reads DTGVSQNPRHKITKRGQNVTFRCDPISEHNRLYWYRQTLGQGPEFLTYFQNEAQLEKSRLLSDRFSAERPKGSFSTLEIQRTEQGDSAMYLCASSRTTGKETQYFGPGTRLLVL.

The chain is built from TRBV4-1 and TRBJ2-1; 12 bases fit TRBD2. This CDR3 has 16 amino acids. The junction had 2 bases not matched to a gene; V was cut back by 1 base and J by 4 bases. Germline CDR1 is MGHRA and CDR2 is YSYEKL. In nucleotides, the CDR3 is TGCGCCAGCAGCCAAGGACTAGCGGGAGTATACAATGAGCAGTTCTTC. Translating gives CASSQGLAGVYNEQFF.

This sequence joins TRBV5-4 and TRBJ2-3; D possibly corresponds to TRBD2 (5 bases). The CDR3 spans 14 residues. The V end lost 1 base, the J end lost 2 bases, and 8 bases lay between the germline ends. The germline V gene has CDR1 SGHNT and CDR2 YYREEE (reference sequence). The CDR3 sequence is CASSLTGVTDTQYF. The DNA of the CDR3 is TGTGCCAGCAGCTTGACCGGGGTCACAGATACGCAGTATTTT.

This clone occurred a few times. The J gene is TRBJ2-7, the V gene TRBV28; 7 nucleotides line up with TRBD2. This CDR3 has 16 amino acids. The germline V gene encodes CDR1 MDHEN and CDR2 SYDVKM. V lost 3 bases, J lost 2 bases, and 10 bases stayed unmatched. The CDR3 DNA reads as TGTGCCAGCAGTTTCACATTAGCGGGCTTGACCTACGAGCAGTACTTC. Its translation: CASSFTLAGLTYEQYF.

The genes are TRBV28 and TRBJ2-5; 10 positions match TRBD1. The last part of the DNA fits TRBJ2-7 better; the J call may be wrong. CDR1 is MDHEN, CDR2 SYDVKM, per germline. The CDR3 totals 14 residues. The CDR3 spells CASMTGGDSYEQYF. CDR3 sequence (DNA): TGTGCCAGCATGACAGGGGGCGACTCCTACGAGCAGTACTTC.

The J gene is TRBJ2-1, the V gene TRBV29-1; 10 positions agree with TRBD2. V lost 7 bases to trimming and J lost 6 bases; unmatched junction nucleotides: 9. Germline values: CDR1 SQVTM, CDR2 ANQGSEA. The CDR3 spans 14 residues. The CDR3 sequence: CSAQAGGGGNEQFF. The DNA for the CDR3 is TGCAGCGCGCAAGCGGGAGGGGGAGGCAATGAGCAGTTCTTC.

Only a few counts were recorded for this clone. The CDR3 sequence is CASSQGQNTEAFF. The CDR3 coding sequence is TGTGCCAGCTCCCAGGGGCAGAACACTGAAGCTTTCTTT. The V call is TRBV7-3, the J call TRBJ1-1; tentatively, D is TRBD1 (6 bases). Trimming left V 8 bases short and J 1 base short, with 11 bases between. The CDR3 has 13 amino acids. The germline V gene encodes CDR1 SGHTA and CDR2 FQGTGA.

J is TRBJ1-1 and V is TRBV5-1, with no clear D. There are 14 residues in the CDR3. CDR1 and CDR2 from the germline V gene are SGHRS and YFSETQ. Trimming pared 7 bases from V and 2 bases from J, leaving 15 bases between. CDR3 in amino acids: CASARRTPNTEAFF. CDR3 nucleotide sequence: TGCGCCAGCGCCAGGAGGACTCCTAACACTGAAGCTTTCTTT.

A few counts support this clone. The sample has other DNA sequences that encode this CDR3 too. V usage is TRBV28 and J usage is TRBJ1-1, with a weak D call TRBD1 (5 bases). CDR1 is MDHEN and CDR2 is SYDVKM in the germline V gene. The CDR3 extends over 14 amino acids. The V gene lost 6 bases and the J gene lost 2 bases, with 13 bases spanning the gap. CDR3 in DNA: TGTGCCAGCAGCCCGTCGGGGGAAAACACTGAAGCTTTCTTT. Protein sequence: CASSPSGENTEAFF.

The chain carries TRBV6-5 and TRBJ2-1; no firm D call. The CDR3 is made up of 11 amino acids. From germline, CDR1 is MNHEY and CDR2 SVGAGI. Trimming shortened V by 8 bases and J by 10 bases, and 12 bases separated the two germline ends. The CDR3 is CASLYRGEQFF. CDR3 nucleotide sequence: TGTGCCAGCCTCTATCGAGGAGAGCAGTTCTTC.

This clone has just a few counts. V usage is TRBV19 and J usage is TRBJ2-7, with 9 bases fitting TRBD2. Looked up from germline, CDR1 is LNHDA and CDR2 is SQIVND (reference sequence). J lost 1 base, V lost 6 bases, and 7 bases had no gene match. The CDR3 covers 15 residues. The CDR3 here is CASRRSGRGSYEQYF. CDR3 in DNA: TGTGCCAGTAGGCGTAGCGGGAGAGGGTCCTACGAGCAGTACTTC.

This chain links TRBV6-1 with TRBJ1-5; a possible D gene is TRBD1 (5 bases). Germline V gene data show CDR1 as MNHNS and CDR2 as SASEGT. This CDR3 comprises 14 residues. With 8 bases removed from V and 0 bases from J, the gap between germline ends came to 11 bases. CDR3 coding DNA: TGTGCCAGCCTTTTGGGGGGTAGCAATCAGCCCCAGCATTTT. Translation: CASLLGGSNQPQHF.

This rearrangement joins TRBV15 to TRBJ2-5; possible D gene TRBD2, 6 bases. The CDR3 extends over 16 amino acids. Germline lookup yields CDR1 LNHNV and CDR2 YYDKDF (reference sequence). Trimming cost V 3 bases and J 5 bases, with 19 bases left between them. CDR3 sequence reads: CATSRLARADRETQYF. The CDR3, as DNA: TGTGCCACCAGCAGGCTAGCGCGAGCCGACCGGGAGACCCAGTACTTC. Variable domain in full (rest from reference TRBV15 and TRBJ2-5): DAMVIQNPRYQVTQFGKPVTLSCSQTLNHNVMYWYQQKSSQAPKLLFHYYDKDFNNEADTPDNFQSRRPNTSFCFLDIRSPGLGDTAMYLCATSRLARADRETQYFGPGTRLLVL.

The rearrangement joins TRBV6-6 to TRBJ2-1; 7 bases are shared with TRBD1. The length of the CDR3 is 14 residues. Germline V lookup: CDR1 MNHNY, CDR2 SVGAGI (reference sequence). With 0 bases clipped from V and 5 bases from J, the junction kept 1 base outside the gene matches. CDR3 loop: CASSYSGQNNEQFF. In nucleotides, the CDR3 is TGTGCCAGCAGTTACTCGGGACAGAACAATGAGCAGTTCTTC.